This T cell receptor beta chain was recorded in a study of shared clonotypes between healthy human individuals. Overall study: A donor's plate count was three for CD4 naive and three for CD4 memory; CD8 naive had two and CD8 memory one.

The CDR3 covers 12 residues. The germline CDR1 and CDR2 sequences are GTSNPN and SVGIG (reference sequence). V was clipped by 0 bases and J by 4 bases, with 6 bases between them. Tens of thousands of T cell genomes, or approximately 190 ng DNA, went into the sorted-subset replicate PCRs. The table came from immunoSEQ multiplex PCR; TCRdb's copy has only in-frame clones and leaves some out. The table shows under 1,100,000 clones, with roughly 80% occurring only once. The study enrolled healthy HIV-negative adults without recent acute infections or vaccinations as donors. Negatively enriched CD4+ T cells were divided by CD45RA into naive and memory. For this clone: This clone may be a read error of a much larger clone one base away. This sample includes further DNA sequences coding for the same CDR3.

Sequences were obtained from memory CD4+ T cells sorted from blood. The subset was: CD45RA-negative fraction. V and J are TRBV30 and TRBJ2-5; D call uncertain. The source of this sequence is a young man in good health. The CDR3 loop is CAWSVQRETQYF. The CDR3 DNA reads as TGTGCCTGGAGTGTACAGCGAGAGACCCAGTACTTC. The variable domain in full, with the rest retrieved from reference TRBV30 and TRBJ2-5, is SQTIHQWPATLVQPVGSPLSLECTVEGTSNPNLYWYRQAAGRGLQLLFYSVGIGQISSEVPQNLSASRPQDRQFILSSKKLLLSDSGFYLCAWSVQRETQYFGPGTRLLVL.